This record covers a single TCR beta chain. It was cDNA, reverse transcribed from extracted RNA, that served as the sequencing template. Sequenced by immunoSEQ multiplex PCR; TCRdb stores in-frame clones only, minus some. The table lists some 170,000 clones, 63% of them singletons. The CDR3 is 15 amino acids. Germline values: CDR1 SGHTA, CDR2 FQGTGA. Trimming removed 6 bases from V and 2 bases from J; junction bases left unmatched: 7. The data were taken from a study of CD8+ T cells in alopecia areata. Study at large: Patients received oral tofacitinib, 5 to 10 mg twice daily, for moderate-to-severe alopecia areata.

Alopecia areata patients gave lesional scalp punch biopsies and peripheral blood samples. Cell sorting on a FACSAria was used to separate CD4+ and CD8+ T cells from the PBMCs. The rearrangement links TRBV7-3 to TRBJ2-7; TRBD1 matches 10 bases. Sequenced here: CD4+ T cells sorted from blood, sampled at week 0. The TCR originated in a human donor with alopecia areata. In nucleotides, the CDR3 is TGTGCCAGCAGTCAATCCGGGACAGGGGCCTACGAGCAGTACTTC. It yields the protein CASSQSGTGAYEQYF.